This paragraph covers one T cell receptor beta chain sequence. Its antigen is unknown. The CDR3 consists of 15 residues. CDR1 is MGHRA, CDR2 YSYEKL, per germline. V lost 3 bases and J lost 8, with 17 bases in between. This sample was included in a study of OX40 agonist ivuxolimab in advanced cancers. The wider study: Prior anti-PD-1, anti-PD-L1 or anti-CTLA-4 therapy did not bar entry, and approximately 43% had some. Broader study findings: Also present in some nonresponders was a low level of normalized T-cell clonal expansion. Doses of 0.1 to 3.0 mg/kg were accompanied by clonal expansion of CD4+ and CD8+ blood T cells by week 6.

Sequencing was performed with immunoSEQ multiplex PCR; in TCRdb, only in-frame clones are kept and a portion is missing. The sample consists of approximately 90,000 clones, about 90% of them appearing once. The sample in question was CD4+ or CD8+ T cells sorted from blood, obtained in a trial of the OX40 agonist ivuxolimab. This rearrangement joins TRBV4-1 to TRBJ2-1, with D hard to call. This clonotype was obtained from an adult with an advanced solid tumor such as melanoma, head and neck, liver or kidney cancer. The CDR3 here is CASSQAPVAVDEQFF. For the CDR3, the DNA is TGCGCCAGCAGCCAGGCCCCCGTTGCAGTCGATGAGCAGTTCTTC.